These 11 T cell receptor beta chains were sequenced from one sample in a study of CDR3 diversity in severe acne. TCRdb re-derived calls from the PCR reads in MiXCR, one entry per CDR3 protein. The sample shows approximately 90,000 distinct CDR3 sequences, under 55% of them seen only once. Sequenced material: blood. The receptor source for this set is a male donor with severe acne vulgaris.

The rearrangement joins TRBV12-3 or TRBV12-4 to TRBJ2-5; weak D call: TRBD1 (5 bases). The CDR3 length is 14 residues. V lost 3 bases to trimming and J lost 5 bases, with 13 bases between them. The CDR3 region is CASSFGRVGETQYF. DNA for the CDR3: TGTGCCAGCAGTTTTGGCAGGGTGGGGGAGACCCAGTACTTC.

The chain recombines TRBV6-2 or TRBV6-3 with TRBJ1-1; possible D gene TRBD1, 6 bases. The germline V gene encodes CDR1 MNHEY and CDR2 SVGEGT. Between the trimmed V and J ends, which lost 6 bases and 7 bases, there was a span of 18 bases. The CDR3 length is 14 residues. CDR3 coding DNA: TGTGCCAGCAGCAAAAGCGTACAGGGCGGTGAAGCTTTCTTT. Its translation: CASSKSVQGGEAFF.

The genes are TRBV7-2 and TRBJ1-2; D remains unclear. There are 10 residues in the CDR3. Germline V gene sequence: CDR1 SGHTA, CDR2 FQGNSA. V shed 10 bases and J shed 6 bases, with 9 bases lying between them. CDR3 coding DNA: TGTGCCACCAAGGCGAATGGCTACACCTTC. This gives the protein CATKANGYTF.

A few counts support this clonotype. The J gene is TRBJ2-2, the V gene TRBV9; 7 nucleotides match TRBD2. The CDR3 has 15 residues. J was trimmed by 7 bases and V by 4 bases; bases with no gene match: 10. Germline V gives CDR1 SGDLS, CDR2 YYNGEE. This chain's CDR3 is CASSPTGGGGGELFF. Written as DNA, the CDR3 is TGTGCCAGCAGCCCCACAGGTGGGGGGGGCGGGGAGCTGTTTTTT.

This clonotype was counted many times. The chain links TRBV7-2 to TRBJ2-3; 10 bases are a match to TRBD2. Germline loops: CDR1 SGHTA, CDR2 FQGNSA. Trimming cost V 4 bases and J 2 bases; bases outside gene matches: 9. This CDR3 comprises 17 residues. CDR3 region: CASSSDSSGSYTDTQYF. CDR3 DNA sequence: TGTGCCAGCAGCTCCGATTCTAGCGGGAGTTACACAGATACGCAGTATTTT.

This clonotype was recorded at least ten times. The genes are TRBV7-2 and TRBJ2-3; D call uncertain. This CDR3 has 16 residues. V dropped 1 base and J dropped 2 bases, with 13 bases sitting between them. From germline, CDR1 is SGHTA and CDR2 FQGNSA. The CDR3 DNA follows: TGTGCCAGCAGCTTAGTTAGCAGGAGATACACAGATACGCAGTATTTT. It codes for CASSLVSRRYTDTQYF.

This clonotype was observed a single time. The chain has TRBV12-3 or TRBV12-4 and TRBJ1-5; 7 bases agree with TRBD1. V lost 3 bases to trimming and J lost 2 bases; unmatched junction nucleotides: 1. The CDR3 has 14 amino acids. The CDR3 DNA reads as TGTGCCAGCAGTTTGGGACAGCGCAATCAGCCCCAGCATTTT. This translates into CASSLGQRNQPQHF.

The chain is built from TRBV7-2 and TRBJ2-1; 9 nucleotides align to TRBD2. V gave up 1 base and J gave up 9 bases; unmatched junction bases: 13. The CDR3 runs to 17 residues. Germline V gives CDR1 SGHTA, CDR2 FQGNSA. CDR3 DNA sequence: TGTGCCAGCAGCTTAGTAGCGGGAGTCGGGGACCGTAGTGAGCAGTTCTTC. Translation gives CASSLVAGVGDRSEQFF.

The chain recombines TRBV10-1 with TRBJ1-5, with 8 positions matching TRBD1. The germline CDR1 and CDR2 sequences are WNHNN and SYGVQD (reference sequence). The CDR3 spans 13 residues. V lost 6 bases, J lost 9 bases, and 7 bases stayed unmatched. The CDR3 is CASSGQGFWPQHF. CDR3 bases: TGCGCCAGCAGCGGACAGGGTTTTTGGCCCCAGCATTTT.

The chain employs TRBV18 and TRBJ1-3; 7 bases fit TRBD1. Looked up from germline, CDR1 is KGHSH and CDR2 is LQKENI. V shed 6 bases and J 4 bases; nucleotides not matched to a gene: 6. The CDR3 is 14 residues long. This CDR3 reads CASSPKTGGNTIYF. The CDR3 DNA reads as TGTGCCAGCTCGCCTAAGACAGGGGGAAACACCATATATTTT.

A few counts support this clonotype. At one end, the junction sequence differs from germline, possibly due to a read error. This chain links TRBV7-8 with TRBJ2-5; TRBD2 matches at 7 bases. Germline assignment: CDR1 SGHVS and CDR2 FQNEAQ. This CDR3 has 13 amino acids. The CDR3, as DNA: TGTGCCAGCACCTGGGGCGGGAGCGTAGACTACGGCTTC. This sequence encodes CASTWGGSVDYGF.